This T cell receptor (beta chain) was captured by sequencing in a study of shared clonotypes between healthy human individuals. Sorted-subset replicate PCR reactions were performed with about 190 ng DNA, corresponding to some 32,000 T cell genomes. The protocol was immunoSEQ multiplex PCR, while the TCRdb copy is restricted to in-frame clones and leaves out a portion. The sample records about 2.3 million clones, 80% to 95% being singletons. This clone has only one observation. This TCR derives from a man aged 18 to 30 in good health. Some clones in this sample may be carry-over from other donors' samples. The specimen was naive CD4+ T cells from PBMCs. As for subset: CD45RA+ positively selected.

Written as DNA, the CDR3 is TGTGCCAGCAGCCCCTTGGCGGGACTAGCGGGAAACTACGAGCAGTACTTC. Protein sequence: CASSPLAGLAGNYEQYF. The genes are TRBV7-9 and TRBJ2-7, with 13 bases identical to TRBD2. Trimming at V came to 5 bases and at J to 3 bases, leaving 10 bases not matched to a gene. From germline, CDR1 is SEHNR and CDR2 FQNEAQ (reference sequence). The CDR3 runs to 17 residues.